A single sample is the source of the 21 T cell receptor beta chains below, sequenced in a study of blood T cell repertoires in COVID-19. The data were produced by immunoSEQ multiplex PCR, yet TCRdb's version contains in-frame clones alone and is incomplete. Of 62,000 or so clones listed, about 76% are singletons. Material for sequencing was peripheral blood. The source of these receptors is a human donor in a cohort sampled during active COVID-19.

This clone was recorded only once. The chain employs TRBV19 and TRBJ2-5; TRBD1 aligns across 9 bases. The CDR3 runs to 13 residues. Germline V gene lookup returns CDR1 LNHDA and CDR2 SQIVND (reference sequence). The junction had 3 bases not matched to a gene; V was cut back by 5 bases and J by 5 bases. As DNA, the CDR3 is TGTGCCAGTAGTGGAGGACAGGGGGAGACCCAGTACTTC. Encoded protein: CASSGGQGETQYF.

This rearrangement joins TRBV28 to TRBJ2-2, with a tentative D call TRBD2 (6 bases). The germline V and J ends were trimmed by 5 bases and 6 bases, with 16 bases remaining between them. CDR1 and CDR2 from the germline V gene are MDHEN and SYDVKM. The CDR3 covers 15 residues. CDR3 loop: CASSLTPGGPGELFF. CDR3 coding DNA: TGTGCCAGCAGTCTTACTCCCGGGGGACCCGGGGAGCTGTTTTTT.

The genes are TRBV7-2 and TRBJ2-7, with TRBD1 matching over 9 bases. The V and J ends lost 5 bases and 2 bases, in that order; junction bases with no gene match: 7. This CDR3 has 15 amino acids. Germline values: CDR1 SGHTA, CDR2 FQGNSA. The CDR3 sequence is CASSLHRDRAYEQYF. CDR3 DNA: TGTGCCAGCAGCCTTCATAGGGACAGGGCCTACGAGCAGTACTTC.

The rearrangement joins TRBV2 to TRBJ2-7; D may be TRBD2 (5 bases). The CDR3 covers 13 residues. V lost 5 bases and J lost 5, with 13 bases in between. Germline V gene data show CDR1 as SNHLY and CDR2 as FYNNEI. The CDR3: CASSRHGVNEQYF. The CDR3 DNA follows: TGTGCCAGCAGTCGCCACGGGGTGAACGAGCAGTACTTC.

The V gene is TRBV3-1 (or the pseudogene TRBV3-2), the J gene TRBJ2-5; TRBD2 agrees at 9 bases. With V trimmed by 1 base and J by 7 bases, 10 bases remained unmatched. The germline V gene encodes CDR1 LGHDT and CDR2 YNNKEL (reference sequence). This CDR3 spans 16 amino acids. CDR3 loop: CASSQGFPSGVGTQYF. In nucleotides, the CDR3 is TGTGCCAGCAGCCAAGGGTTTCCTAGCGGGGTAGGGACCCAGTACTTC.

This chain joins TRBV25-1 and TRBJ2-2; D may be TRBD2 (6 bases). Trimming removed 7 bases at V and 4 bases at J, with 16 bases between. Germline V gene sequence: CDR1 MGHDK, CDR2 SYGVNS. The CDR3 is 15 amino acids. CDR3 in amino acids: CASKEGVGSTGELFF. The CDR3 DNA reads TGTGCCAGCAAGGAGGGTGTGGGTAGCACCGGGGAGCTGTTTTTT.

The chain is built from TRBV6-1 and TRBJ1-6, with D perhaps matching TRBD1 (5 bases). CDR3 length equals 13 residues. The germline V gene encodes CDR1 MNHNS and CDR2 SASEGT. The V end lost 3 bases, the J end lost 11 bases, and 11 bases lay between the germline ends. CDR3 residues: CASSDWGRPPLHF. The CDR3 nucleotides read TGTGCCAGCAGTGATTGGGGCAGGCCACCCCTCCACTTT.

This clone was found a few times. The rearrangement links TRBV2 to TRBJ2-2; a possible D gene is TRBD1 (6 bases). The V and J ends lost 7 bases and 1 base respectively, with 7 bases between them. Germline loops: CDR1 SNHLY, CDR2 FYNNEI. The CDR3 has 13 amino acids. The CDR3 sequence is CASTRGNTGELFF. In DNA, the CDR3 is TGTGCCAGCACCAGGGGGAACACCGGGGAGCTGTTTTTT.

The V gene is TRBV19, the J gene TRBJ1-1; 7 nucleotides line up with TRBD1. Looked up from germline, CDR1 is LNHDA and CDR2 is SQIVND (reference sequence). V lost 1 base and J lost 1; bases outside the gene matches: 9. The CDR3 is made up of 17 amino acids. The CDR3 DNA is TGTGCCAGTAGTATAGGGGCTTCGGGACAGAGGAACACTGAAGCTTTCTTT. This translates into CASSIGASGQRNTEAFF.

V and J are TRBV6-1 and TRBJ2-1, with no clear D. Trimming left V 4 bases short and J 0 bases short, with 13 bases between. This CDR3 comprises 16 residues. The germline CDR1 and CDR2 sequences are MNHNS and SASEGT. CDR3 amino acids: CASSGQMISSYNEQFF. For the CDR3, the DNA is TGTGCCAGCAGTGGACAAATGATAAGCTCCTACAATGAGCAGTTCTTC.

The chain couples TRBV27 to TRBJ1-6; a possible D gene is TRBD1 (6 bases). Germline CDR1 is MNHEY and CDR2 is SMNVEV (reference sequence). Trimming pared 7 bases from V and 0 bases from J, leaving 19 bases between. The CDR3 runs 18 residues. CDR3 sequence: CASTTGQGLSSYNSPLHF. The CDR3 nucleotides are TGTGCCAGCACCACCGGCCAGGGGCTGAGCTCCTATAATTCACCCCTCCACTTT.

This clone appeared a single time. This chain joins TRBV10-3 and TRBJ1-4; D perhaps matches TRBD1 (6 bases). V was clipped by 2 bases and J by 17 bases, with 18 bases between them. In germline, CDR1 is ENHRY, CDR2 SYGVKD. The CDR3 loop spans 13 amino acids. The CDR3 sequence: CAISEGPRGQLFF. DNA for the CDR3: TGTGCCATCAGTGAGGGTCCACGCGGACAGCTTTTTTTT.

The rearrangement uses TRBV30 and TRBJ2-1; 9 bases align to TRBD1. Germline V gene data show CDR1 as GTSNPN and CDR2 as SVGIG (reference sequence). CDR3 length equals 15 residues. V was clipped by 2 bases and J by 8 bases; unmatched bases: 10. CDR3 in DNA: TGTGCCTGGAGTTCGCTCGGGACAGGGCGCGATGAGCAGTTCTTC. Residues: CAWSSLGTGRDEQFF.

This rearrangement joins TRBV29-1 to TRBJ1-4; no clear D. The CDR3 is 13 residues long. The germline gives CDR1 SQVTM, CDR2 ANQGSEA. Trimming removed 0 bases at V and 4 bases at J, with 6 bases between. The CDR3 reads CSVEETVNEKLFF. CDR3 DNA: TGCAGCGTTGAAGAAACAGTTAATGAAAAACTGTTTTTT.

On this clone: One end of the junction fails to match germline, which may point to a read error. J is TRBJ2-5 and V is TRBV7-7; 11 bases align to TRBD2. CDR1 is SSHAT and CDR2 is FNYEAQ in the germline V gene (reference sequence). CDR3 length: 15 residues. The CDR3 loop is CASSPSGGNGETQYF. The CDR3 DNA sequence: TGTGCTAGCAGCCCTAGCGGGGGGAATGGGGAGACCCAGTACTTC.

The gene calls are TRBV18 and TRBJ1-2; D ambiguous. V lost 3 bases to trimming and J lost 2 bases, with 10 bases between them. The CDR3 runs 14 residues. Germline V lookup: CDR1 KGHSH, CDR2 LQKENI. This chain's CDR3 is CASSPESVNYGYTF. The CDR3 nucleotides are TGTGCCAGCTCACCTGAGTCTGTGAACTATGGCTACACCTTC.

This clone was picked up one time. The chain joins TRBV6-5 to TRBJ2-5; the match to TRBD1 covers 7 bases. The ends lost 6 bases at V and 2 bases at J; junction bases unmatched: 3. The CDR3 has 13 residues. Germline CDR1 MNHEY, CDR2 SVGAGI. CDR3 in amino acids: CASSRTGQETQYF. CDR3 DNA: TGTGCCAGCAGCCGGACAGGTCAAGAGACCCAGTACTTC.

This chain links TRBV11-2 with TRBJ1-4, with 7 bases aligning to TRBD1. The CDR3 covers 16 residues. Germline CDR1 and CDR2: SGHAT and FQNNGV. Germline trimming cut 3 bases from V and 3 bases from J; bases unmatched to any gene: 7. CDR3 amino acids: CASSFLGQGANEKLFF. The CDR3 DNA sequence: TGTGCCAGCAGCTTCCTCGGGCAGGGGGCTAATGAAAAACTGTTTTTT.

This clone was detected once. The chain carries TRBV9 and TRBJ1-5; 7 nucleotides line up with TRBD1. V was pared by 4 bases and J by 7 bases, with 8 bases of the junction left unmatched. The CDR3 is 14 amino acids. Germline CDR1 is SGDLS and CDR2 is YYNGEE. This chain's CDR3 is CASSPQRTGQPQHF. The CDR3 nucleotides are TGTGCCAGCAGCCCACAGAGGACAGGACAGCCCCAGCATTTT.

This clone turned up a few times. V gene TRBV12-3 or TRBV12-4 combines with J gene TRBJ1-5; D ambiguous. V gave up 3 bases and J gave up 4 bases, with 4 bases separating them. CDR3 length: 12 residues. The CDR3, as DNA: TGTGCCAGCAGTTTCCAAAATCAGCCCCAGCATTTT. Translating it yields CASSFQNQPQHF.

The chain uses TRBV13 and TRBJ2-1; 12 nucleotides align to TRBD2. With 1 base clipped from V and 3 bases from J, the junction kept 4 bases outside the gene matches. This CDR3 is 17 amino acids long. Germline values: CDR1 PRHDT, CDR2 FYEKMQ (reference sequence). CDR3 nucleotide sequence: TGTGCCAGCAGCTTAGTCCCTAGCGGGGGGGACTACAATGAGCAGTTCTTC. Translating it yields CASSLVPSGGDYNEQFF.